This T cell receptor beta chain is drawn from a study of cytomegalovirus exposure and HLA in healthy donors. Study results and limitations: A later analysis showed that HLA-associated TCR beta chains had undergone more clonal expansion than equally common others. In vitro, three CMV-associated chains proved specific for CMV antigens.

A remark on this clone: Its antigen is unknown.

The trim removed 7 bases at V and 1 base at J, leaving 10 bases unmatched. The CDR3 consists of 15 residues. Germline values: CDR1 SGHRS, CDR2 YFSETQ. It was with 60 Vbeta and 13 Jbeta primers that the PCR ran. Only in-frame clones appear in the TCRdb table, and some are missing; sequencing was by immunoSEQ multiplex PCR. This table holds about 180,000 clones, roughly 78% found once. Sequencing was done on a sample of PBMCs. The chain uses TRBV5-1 and TRBJ1-1, with 7 bases that match TRBD1. The sequence was obtained from a woman in her forties in good health and CMV-seronegative. The CDR3 here is CASRQTGIKNTEAFF. For the CDR3, the DNA is TGCGCCAGCCGCCAGACAGGGATTAAGAACACTGAAGCTTTCTTT.